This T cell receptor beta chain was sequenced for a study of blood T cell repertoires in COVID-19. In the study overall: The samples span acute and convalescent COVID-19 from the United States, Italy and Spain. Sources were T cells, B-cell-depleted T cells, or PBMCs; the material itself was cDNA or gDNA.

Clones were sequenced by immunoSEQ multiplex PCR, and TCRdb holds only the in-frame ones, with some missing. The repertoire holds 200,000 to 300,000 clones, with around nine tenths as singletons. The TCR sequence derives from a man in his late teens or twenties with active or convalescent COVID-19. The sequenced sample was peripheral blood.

CDR3: CASSGEPGLAYNEQFF. For the CDR3, the DNA is TGTGCCAGCAGCGGGGAACCGGGACTAGCCTACAATGAGCAGTTCTTC. The gene calls are TRBV5-8 and TRBJ2-1; TRBD2 matches 8 bases. The trim removed 4 bases at V and 2 bases at J, leaving 8 bases unmatched. This CDR3 is 16 amino acids long. The V gene's germline CDR1 is SGHTS and CDR2 YDEGEE.